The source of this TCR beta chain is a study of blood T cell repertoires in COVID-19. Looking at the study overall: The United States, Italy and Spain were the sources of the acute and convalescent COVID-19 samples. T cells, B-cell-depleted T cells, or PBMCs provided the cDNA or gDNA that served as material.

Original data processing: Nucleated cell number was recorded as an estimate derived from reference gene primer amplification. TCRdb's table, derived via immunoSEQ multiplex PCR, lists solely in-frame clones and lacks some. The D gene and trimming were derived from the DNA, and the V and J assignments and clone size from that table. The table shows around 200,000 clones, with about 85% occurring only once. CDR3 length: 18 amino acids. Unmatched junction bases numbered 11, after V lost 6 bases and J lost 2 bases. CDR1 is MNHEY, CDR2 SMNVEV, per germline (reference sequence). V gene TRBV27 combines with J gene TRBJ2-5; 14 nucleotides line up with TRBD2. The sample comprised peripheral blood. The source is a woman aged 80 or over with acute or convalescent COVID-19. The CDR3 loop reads CASSPGTSGRMEQETQYF. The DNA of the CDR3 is TGTGCCAGCAGCCCCGGGACTAGCGGGAGAATGGAACAAGAGACCCAGTACTTC.